Shown below are 22 T cell receptor beta chains from a single sample sequenced in a study of metastatic and nonmetastatic thyroid tumors. TCRdb recomputed clones from the PCR reads via MiXCR. The sample lists tens of thousands of clones; 33% were seen once. Patients had received no treatment of any kind before thyroid surgery. Material for sequencing was tumor tissue. The receptor source for this set is a female donor with papillary thyroid cancer or a benign thyroid nodule (not recorded which). Some clones in this sample may be carry-over from other donors' samples.

The genes are TRBV6-2 or TRBV6-3 and TRBJ1-3; D possibly corresponds to TRBD1 (5 bases). V lost 2 bases and J 2 bases, leaving 7 bases between the germline ends. CDR1 is MNHEY, CDR2 SVGEGT, per germline. The CDR3 has 14 amino acids. CDR3 amino acids: CASSYRGPGNTIYF. The CDR3 bases are TGTGCCAGCAGTTACAGGGGACCTGGAAACACCATATATTTT.

This clone was counted a few times. V gene TRBV28 combines with J gene TRBJ1-2; D is unresolved. The V and J ends lost 6 bases and 3 bases respectively, with 17 bases between them. CDR3 length: 15 amino acids. Germline assignment: CDR1 MDHEN and CDR2 SYDVKM. CDR3 residues: CASRDRGLGDYGYTF. CDR3 nucleotides: TGTGCCAGCAGGGATCGCGGCCTTGGGGACTATGGCTACACCTTC.

The CDR3, as DNA: TGTGCCAGTAGTATAGTGGGAAGGGGTTTGGATACGCAGTATTTT. It encodes CASSIVGRGLDTQYF. V gene TRBV19 combines with J gene TRBJ2-3, with D perhaps matching TRBD1 (5 bases). CDR1 and CDR2 from the germline V gene are LNHDA and SQIVND (reference sequence). The CDR3 spans 15 residues. Trimming stripped 1 base from V and 6 bases from J, with 14 bases between.

The chain couples TRBV30 to TRBJ1-1; D is unresolved. Germline CDR1 is GTSNPN and CDR2 is SVGIG (reference sequence). V was clipped by 3 bases and J by 0 bases, with 5 bases between them. This CDR3 spans 12 amino acids. DNA of the CDR3: TGTGCCTGGAGGCAGCTGAACACTGAAGCTTTCTTT. Protein product: CAWRQLNTEAFF.

This clone was seen a handful of times. The rearrangement joins TRBV27 to TRBJ2-7; no firm D call. CDR3 length equals 12 residues. The germline gives CDR1 MNHEY, CDR2 SMNVEV (reference sequence). V was cut by 3 bases and J by 5 bases, with 8 bases left in between. The CDR3, as DNA: TGTGCCAGCAGTTTTTTGGGAAACGAGCAGTACTTC. Amino acids: CASSFLGNEQYF.

The V gene is TRBV10-2, the J gene TRBJ2-5; D gene unclear. V was clipped by 2 bases and J by 5 bases, with 12 bases between them. The germline V gene has CDR1 WSHSY and CDR2 SAAADI. The CDR3 sequence is 14 residues long. The CDR3 protein is CASSEGRWTETQYF. The CDR3 bases are TGCGCCAGCAGTGAGGGTAGGTGGACGGAGACCCAGTACTTC.

The genes are TRBV7-9 and TRBJ1-2; weak D call: TRBD1 (6 bases). The CDR3 is 14 amino acids. CDR1 and CDR2 from the germline V gene are SEHNR and FQNEAQ (reference sequence). The V and J ends lost 0 bases and 8 bases respectively, with 13 bases between them. CDR3 sequence: CASSLAVGGQGYTF. As DNA, the CDR3 is TGTGCCAGCAGCTTAGCAGTCGGGGGGCAAGGCTACACCTTC.

This clone was observed a few times. A read error may account for a junction end that differs from germline. The V call is TRBV27, the J call TRBJ2-1; D perhaps matches TRBD2 (6 bases). Germline V gives CDR1 MNHEY, CDR2 SMNVEV (reference sequence). The CDR3 has 16 residues. The CDR3 spells CTSSGRYVSSYNEQFF. The DNA for the CDR3 is TGTACCAGCAGTGGGAGGTACGTCAGCTCCTACAATGAGCAGTTCTTC.

This clone has just a few counts. An end of the junction differs from the germline gene, which may be a read error. The CDR3 loop is CASSRSVQANYGSTF. CDR3 bases: TGTGCCAGCAGCCGTTCAGTACAAGCTAACTATGGCTCCACCTTC. This rearrangement joins TRBV27 to TRBJ1-2; D not certain. Germline CDR1 and CDR2: MNHEY and SMNVEV (reference sequence). This CDR3 contains 15 residues.

This clone was seen many times. The J gene is TRBJ2-2, the V gene TRBV12-3 or TRBV12-4; D is undetermined. The CDR3 sequence is 12 residues long. Between the trimmed V and J ends, which lost 2 bases and 7 bases, there was a span of 5 bases. The CDR3, as DNA: TGTGCCAGCAGTTTAATCTACGGGGAGCTGTTTTTT. Its translation is CASSLIYGELFF.

V gene TRBV2 combines with J gene TRBJ2-3; 7 nucleotides line up with TRBD2. V was clipped by 6 bases and J by 5 bases; unmatched bases: 11. Germline CDR1 and CDR2: SNHLY and FYNNEI. CDR3 length: 15 amino acids. The CDR3 region has the DNA TGTGCCAGCAGAGACTCCGCTAGCGGAAAAGATACGCAGTATTTT. Translating it yields CASRDSASGKDTQYF.

The chain combines TRBV5-5 with TRBJ2-2; 9 nucleotides align to TRBD2. V lost 3 bases and J lost 4; bases outside the gene matches: 4. This CDR3 is 15 amino acids long. Germline V gives CDR1 SGHKS, CDR2 YYEKEE (reference sequence). Here the CDR3 DNA reads TGTGCCAGCAGCTCCGGGACTAGCAGCACCGGGGAGCTGTTTTTT. Amino acid sequence: CASSSGTSSTGELFF.

This clone showed up just a few times. The chain joins TRBV7-2 to TRBJ2-1; D gene ambiguous. Germline CDR1 SGHTA, CDR2 FQGNSA. The CDR3 loop spans 12 amino acids. Trimming stripped 1 base from V and 9 bases from J, with 7 bases between. The CDR3 region is CASSLVEVEQFF. The CDR3 DNA reads as TGTGCCAGCAGCTTAGTAGAGGTTGAGCAGTTCTTC.

The rearrangement joins TRBV27 to TRBJ1-2; D is uncertain. The CDR3 totals 15 residues. Per germline, CDR1 MNHEY and CDR2 SMNVEV (reference sequence). The V end was cut by 2 bases, the J end by 6 bases, with 16 bases between. The CDR3 loop is CASSLGSERGNGYTF. The DNA for the CDR3 is TGTGCCAGCAGTTTAGGTTCGGAGAGAGGTAATGGCTACACCTTC.

The chain combines TRBV30 with TRBJ1-1; no clear D. The CDR3 runs 16 residues. Germline V gene sequence: CDR1 GTSNPN, CDR2 SVGIG (reference sequence). Trimming left V 0 bases short and J 2 bases short, with 16 bases between. CDR3: CAWSVAYVTSNTEAFF. In nucleotides, the CDR3 is TGTGCCTGGAGTGTAGCGTACGTGACATCTAACACTGAAGCTTTCTTT.

This clone has a handful of counts. The J gene is TRBJ2-1, the V gene TRBV6-1; D is possibly TRBD1 (6 bases). The CDR3 length is 15 residues. Germline loops: CDR1 MNHNS, CDR2 SASEGT. Trimming took off 6 bases at V and 2 bases at J, with 14 bases between the two ends. The CDR3 DNA follows: TGTGCCAGCAGCACCACAGGGAAAGCCTACAATGAGCAGTTCTTC. Its protein is CASSTTGKAYNEQFF.

The V gene is TRBV27, the J gene TRBJ1-6, with no clear D. Germline-derived CDR1 and CDR2 are MNHEY and SMNVEV (reference sequence). With 7 bases removed from V and 0 bases from J, the gap between germline ends came to 22 bases. The CDR3 has 19 residues. In DNA form, the CDR3 reads TGTGCCAGCATTTATGTGCAGGCGACCACCAGCTCCTATAATTCACCCCTCCACTTT. Its translation: CASIYVQATTSSYNSPLHF.

V usage is TRBV7-9 and J usage is TRBJ1-6; no firm D call. CDR1 is SEHNR and CDR2 is FQNEAQ in the germline V gene (reference sequence). The CDR3 spans 13 residues. Deletions cut 1 base from V and 14 bases from J, with 12 bases between. CDR3 coding DNA: TGTGCCAGCAGCTTAGGCGGGTTGGAGGCCCTCCACTTT. It encodes CASSLGGLEALHF. Looking up the rest from reference TRBV7-9 and TRBJ1-6 gives the full variable domain: DTGVSQNPRHKITKRGQNVTFRCDPISEHNRLYWYRQTLGQGPEFLTYFQNEAQLEKSRLLSDRFSAERPKGSFSTLEIQRTEQGDSAMYLCASSLGGLEALHFGNGTRLTVT.

The rearrangement joins TRBV20-1 to TRBJ2-1, with D possibly matching TRBD1 (6 bases). This CDR3 spans 11 amino acids. Germline V gene data show CDR1 as DFQATT and CDR2 as SNEGSKA (reference sequence). V was pared by 4 bases and J by 6 bases, with 7 bases between. CDR3 sequence reads: CSATRGNEQFF. CDR3 bases: TGCAGTGCTACCAGGGGCAATGAGCAGTTCTTC.

This clone has a handful of counts. The chain employs TRBV2 and TRBJ2-7, with 7 nucleotides matching TRBD1. Trimming cost V 6 bases and J 7 bases; bases outside gene matches: 12. The CDR3 covers 14 residues. The germline V gene encodes CDR1 SNHLY and CDR2 FYNNEI. CDR3: CASRRQGYLGEQYF. CDR3 DNA sequence: TGTGCCAGCAGACGACAGGGCTACCTAGGTGAGCAGTACTTC.

The V gene is TRBV6-1, the J gene TRBJ1-1; 7 nucleotides agree with TRBD1. The germline CDR1 and CDR2 sequences are MNHNS and SASEGT. CDR3 length: 16 residues. Trimming cost V 7 bases and J 0 bases; bases outside gene matches: 11. The CDR3 protein is CASNQGVFGMNTEAFF. CDR3 DNA sequence: TGTGCCAGCAACCAGGGGGTATTTGGGATGAACACTGAAGCTTTCTTT.

The chain employs TRBV7-9 and TRBJ1-1; D call uncertain. Germline V gives CDR1 SEHNR, CDR2 FQNEAQ (reference sequence). The CDR3 is 12 amino acids. The ends were cut back, 7 bases at V and 4 bases at J, with 10 bases in the middle. The CDR3 is CASTQGSTEAFF. For the CDR3, the DNA is TGTGCCAGCACCCAAGGGAGCACTGAAGCTTTCTTT.